This T cell receptor beta chain stems from a study of OX40 agonist ivuxolimab in advanced cancers. Study details: Partial responses, seen in three patients, involved one hepatocellular carcinoma and two cutaneous melanomas.

The CDR3 loop spans 13 amino acids. V gave up 3 bases and J gave up 6 bases, with 9 bases separating them. Germline CDR1 and CDR2: LNHDA and SQIVND (reference sequence). In its sample, this clone was seen once. Produced via immunoSEQ multiplex PCR; TCRdb's table is partial and in-frame only. This repertoire shows about 94,000 clones, 92% found once; its top ten account for about 3.6%. This material consisted of CD4+ or CD8+ T cells sorted from blood, taken in a trial of the OX40 agonist ivuxolimab. This receptor was identified in an adult with an advanced solid tumor such as melanoma, head and neck, liver or kidney cancer. V usage is TRBV19 and J usage is TRBJ2-1, with unresolved D. CDR3 nucleotides: TGTGCCAGTAGTATCGTGACTCGCAATGAGCAGTTCTTC. It codes for CASSIVTRNEQFF.